This TCR beta chain was identified during a study of blood T cell repertoires in COVID-19. Across the study: Collection of acute and convalescent COVID-19 samples took place in the United States, Italy and Spain. The cDNA or gDNA used as material had been derived from T cells, B-cell-depleted T cells, or PBMCs.

Authors' processing steps: Quantification of nucleated cells was approximated via reference gene primer amplification. Assay: immunoSEQ multiplex PCR; the TCRdb copy retains only in-frame clones and omits some. V and J calls and clone size are copied from that table; D and trimming were computed from the DNA. The sample lists 13,000 to 15,000 clones, 80% to 90% occurring once. This sequence originates from a woman aged 55-70 years with acute or convalescent COVID-19. The sample taken for sequencing was peripheral blood.

CDR3 DNA: TGTGCCAGCAGTGTCAGGACAGGGGGCCACAATGAGCAGTTCTTC. It yields the protein CASSVRTGGHNEQFF. The rearrangement uses TRBV2 and TRBJ2-1; 11 positions match TRBD1. Germline assignment: CDR1 SNHLY and CDR2 FYNNEI. The CDR3 consists of 15 residues. V lost 4 bases and J lost 5; bases outside the gene matches: 4.